The 20 T cell receptor beta chains below were found in one sample sequenced in a study of T cells in Graves' hyperthyroidism and ophthalmopathy. What was amplified from RNA transcripts were TCR beta CDR3 regions. Researchers ran a first-round RT-PCR on the TCR CDR3 using the HTBI primer set. TCRdb recomputed calls from the multiplex PCR reads with MiXCR, one row per CDR3 protein. The sample lists 300,000 to 450,000 distinct CDR3 sequences; about a sixth were seen once. The sample was blood. These receptors all come from a woman aged 18-35 years with Graves' hyperthyroidism that later progressed to Graves' ophthalmopathy.

This clonotype has more than one count but fewer than ten. V usage is TRBV24-1 and J usage is TRBJ2-2; TRBD1 matches at 7 bases. This CDR3 is 13 amino acids long. CDR1 and CDR2 from the germline V gene are KGHDR and SFDVKD. The junction had 5 bases not matched to a gene; V was cut back by 7 bases and J by 7 bases. CDR3 bases: TGTGCCACCAGGCAGACAGGGAGCGGGGAGCTGTTTTTT. This codes for CATRQTGSGELFF.

The table lists this clonotype with a few counts. Germline and junction disagree at one end, which may indicate a read error. The chain joins TRBV29-1 to TRBJ2-2, with D possibly matching TRBD1 (6 bases). The germline CDR1 and CDR2 sequences are SQVTM and ANQGSEA. The CDR3 is 8 residues long. The CDR3 coding sequence is TGCAGCGTAACCGGGACAATTTTT. Translated, it gives CSVTGTIF.

This clonotype was observed many times. The genes are TRBV20-1 and TRBJ1-1; no clear D. The CDR3 consists of 14 residues. Germline V gene sequence: CDR1 DFQATT, CDR2 SNEGSKA (reference sequence). Trimming removed 3 bases at V and 4 bases at J, with 15 bases between. CDR3 in amino acids: CSARSTLSGTEAFF. The CDR3 DNA sequence: TGCAGTGCTAGGTCGACACTCAGCGGCACTGAAGCTTTCTTT.

This clonotype was seen repeatedly, ten times or more. The chain has TRBV3-1 and TRBJ1-1, with TRBD1 identical over 7 bases. The germline CDR1 and CDR2 sequences are LGHDT and YNNKEL (reference sequence). Trimming cost V 6 bases and J 2 bases; bases outside gene matches: 3. The CDR3 has 13 residues. The CDR3 DNA sequence: TGTGCCAGCAGACGACAGGGTAACACTGAAGCTTTCTTT. Amino acids: CASRRQGNTEAFF.

This clonotype was picked up many times. The chain carries TRBV28 and TRBJ2-7; D is undetermined. The germline gives CDR1 MDHEN, CDR2 SYDVKM. The CDR3 spans 13 residues. The germline V and J ends were trimmed by 5 bases and 1 base, with 9 bases remaining between them. In nucleotides, the CDR3 is TGTGCCAGCAGTACCCAACTATCCTACGAGCAGTACTTC. Amino acids: CASSTQLSYEQYF.

To note about this clonotype: The junction departs from the called germline gene at one end, perhaps through a read error. V gene TRBV7-9 combines with J gene TRBJ2-5; 8 bases agree with TRBD2. The CDR3 extends over 15 amino acids. Per germline, CDR1 SEHNR and CDR2 FQNEAQ (reference sequence). CDR3 loop: CASSFQKRERETLYF. The CDR3 DNA follows: TGTGCCAGCAGCTTTCAGAAGCGGGAGCGAGAGACCCTGTACTTC. The variable domain in full, with the rest retrieved from reference TRBV7-9 and TRBJ2-5, is DTGVSQNPRHKITKRGQNVTFRCDPISEHNRLYWYRQTLGQGPEFLTYFQNEAQLEKSRLLSDRFSAERPKGSFSTLEIQRTEQGDSAMYLCASSFQKRERETLYFGPGTRLLVL.

This clonotype has at least ten counts. CDR3 nucleotide sequence: TGTGCCACCAGCAGGGACAGCGGAATTGGACTAGTGGCGTACAATGAGCAGTTCTTC. Translating it yields CATSRDSGIGLVAYNEQFF. This rearrangement joins TRBV15 to TRBJ2-1; D perhaps matches TRBD2 (7 bases). The CDR3 has 19 residues. The V end lost 3 bases, the J end lost 4 bases, and 25 bases lay between the germline ends. Germline assignment: CDR1 LNHNV and CDR2 YYDKDF (reference sequence).

V usage is TRBV6-2 or TRBV6-3 and J usage is TRBJ2-1; the D gene could be TRBD1 or TRBD2 (5 bases each). CDR1 and CDR2 (germline): MNHEY, SVGEGT. This CDR3 is built from 11 residues. Trimming stripped 8 bases from V and 13 bases from J, with 15 bases between. CDR3 region: CASHRRGVQFF. The CDR3 DNA reads TGTGCCAGCCATCGTCGGGGCGTACAGTTCTTC.

This clonotype came up many times. The V call is TRBV27, the J call TRBJ2-7; D might be TRBD2 (5 bases). Germline assignment: CDR1 MNHEY and CDR2 SMNVEV (reference sequence). The CDR3 covers 14 residues. Trimming took 6 bases from V and 5 from J, leaving 17 bases between them. For the CDR3, the DNA is TGTGCCAGCAGCTTAGGGAAGGAGGCGAACGAGCAGTACTTC. It yields the protein CASSLGKEANEQYF.

The chain couples TRBV6-2 or TRBV6-3 to TRBJ2-5, with 12 positions matching TRBD2. V was pared by 0 bases and J by 5 bases, with 4 bases of the junction left unmatched. This CDR3 has 16 amino acids. CDR1 and CDR2 from the germline V gene are MNHEY and SVGEGT. In DNA, the CDR3 is TGTGCCAGCAGTTACTCCCTAGCGGGAGGGCCGGAGACCCAGTACTTC. This encodes CASSYSLAGGPETQYF.

There are many counts of this clonotype. This chain uses TRBV3-1 with TRBJ2-2; a possible D gene is TRBD2 (5 bases). The V end was cut by 3 bases, the J end by 7 bases, with 18 bases between. Per the germline V gene, CDR1 is LGHDT and CDR2 is YNNKEL (reference sequence). CDR3 size: 16 residues. The CDR3 DNA reads as TGTGCCAGCAGCCACGCCGGAACGGGAAAGGGCGGGGAGCTGTTTTTT. Protein product: CASSHAGTGKGGELFF.

This clonotype was counted a few times. The DNA of the CDR3 is TGCGCCAGCAGCTTGGAAGGGGGTAGATCCGGGAAAAGAGAAAATGAGCAGTTCTTC. This translates into CASSLEGGRSGKRENEQFF. The rearrangement links TRBV5-1 to TRBJ2-1, with D possibly being TRBD1 (6 bases). The germline V gene has CDR1 SGHRS and CDR2 YFSETQ. The germline V and J ends were trimmed by 0 bases and 7 bases, with 26 bases remaining between them. The CDR3 length is 19 residues.

The chain employs TRBV7-2 and TRBJ2-1; D gene unclear. Germline V gives CDR1 SGHTA, CDR2 FQGNSA. Trimming pared 5 bases from V and 3 bases from J, leaving 11 bases between. This CDR3 contains 14 residues. CDR3 DNA sequence: TGTGCCAGCAGCATTAATGAGTTCTACAATGAGCAGTTCTTC. Its translation is CASSINEFYNEQFF.

The chain links TRBV25-1 to TRBJ2-7; D is possibly TRBD2 (6 bases). Germline values: CDR1 MGHDK, CDR2 SYGVNS. The CDR3 is 15 residues long. Trimming removed 2 bases at V and 3 bases at J, with 14 bases between. The CDR3 nucleotides are TGTGCCAGCAGTGAAGGGCCCGCGGGGTTCTACGAGCAGTACTTC. Protein: CASSEGPAGFYEQYF.

V usage is TRBV5-5 and J usage is TRBJ2-1; 10 positions agree with TRBD1. This CDR3 contains 15 residues. V dropped 4 bases and J dropped 12; count of bases not matched to a gene: 13. Germline CDR1 is SGHKS and CDR2 is YYEKEE (reference sequence). In DNA form, the CDR3 reads TGTGCCAGCAGCCTCCGACAGGGGGCTAGTAGGATGCAGTTCTTC. Amino acids: CASSLRQGASRMQFF.

V usage is TRBV14 and J usage is TRBJ2-3, with D perhaps assigned TRBD1 or TRBD2 (5 bases each). The CDR3 extends over 14 amino acids. Germline lookup yields CDR1 SGHDN and CDR2 FVKESK. V lost 3 bases, J lost 0 bases, and 7 bases lay in between. The CDR3, as DNA: TGTGCCAGCAGCCAGGGGGTGAGCACAGATACGCAGTATTTT. Translated, it gives CASSQGVSTDTQYF.

The CDR3 coding sequence is TGTGCCAGCAGCCAAGTTGGCGGGGGGCGAACCGGGGAGCTGTTTTTT. Protein: CASSQVGGGRTGELFF. This chain connects TRBV3-1 to TRBJ2-2, with TRBD2 matching over 8 bases. The CDR3 covers 16 residues. The germline CDR1 and CDR2 sequences are LGHDT and YNNKEL (reference sequence). V lost 1 base to trimming and J lost 5 bases; unmatched junction nucleotides: 6.

Only a few counts were recorded for this clonotype. The V call is TRBV5-6, the J call TRBJ2-5; maybe TRBD2 (6 bases). The CDR3 has 16 amino acids. Germline lookup yields CDR1 SGHDT and CDR2 YYEEEE. Trimming shortened V by 2 bases and J by 1 base, and 15 bases separated the two germline ends. CDR3 bases: TGTGCCAGCAGCTTATCGTGGCGGGGTGCCCAAGAGACCCAGTACTTC. Protein product: CASSLSWRGAQETQYF.

This rearrangement joins TRBV12-3 or TRBV12-4 to TRBJ2-2, with a tentative D call TRBD1 (6 bases). V lost 3 bases, J lost 4 bases, and 12 bases lay in between. CDR3 length equals 15 residues. The CDR3 loop is CASSLTGVGTGELFF. DNA of the CDR3: TGTGCCAGCAGTTTGACAGGAGTGGGCACCGGGGAGCTGTTTTTT.

The chain uses TRBV20-1 and TRBJ2-5; 9 nucleotides agree with TRBD2. The CDR3 consists of 14 residues. Germline CDR1 DFQATT, CDR2 SNEGSKA (reference sequence). V was clipped by 2 bases and J by 4 bases; unmatched bases: 5. CDR3 nucleotide sequence: TGCAGTGCTAGAACCGGGACTAGCATAGAGACCCAGTACTTC. It specifies CSARTGTSIETQYF.